This T cell receptor (beta chain) was retrieved from a study of T cell repertoires in cytomegalovirus infection. Background on the study: A matching HLA type, together with CMV infection, was signaled by public TCR beta signatures.

Study-level findings and limits: Cumulative public TCR beta family frequency identified carriers of CMV plus the relevant HLA. CMV-specific TCR beta clonotypes restricted by HLA-C were the ones dominating the ex vivo response.

This clonotype occurred a few times. Its antigen is as yet unknown. TCRdb reanalysed the reads using MiXCR and keeps one entry per CDR3 protein. The profile shows 69,000 or so distinct CDR3 sequences, 25% to 30% of them singletons. J gave up 7 bases and V 4 bases, and 9 bases lay outside the gene matches. The CDR3 loop spans 14 amino acids. Germline V gives CDR1 LNHDA, CDR2 SQIVND (reference sequence). The receptor was isolated from a human donor in good health (CMV status not recorded). Some clones in this sample may be carry-over from other donors' samples. The chain has TRBV19 and TRBJ1-2; 7 bases agree with TRBD1. Here the sequenced sample was CD8+ T cells from cultured PBMCs, taken from culture after CMV antigen stimulation. Here the CDR3 DNA reads TGTGCCAGTAGTAATTGGACAGGCGGGACTGGCTACACCTTC. Translated: CASSNWTGGTGYTF. The entire variable domain, with the rest obtained from reference TRBV19 and TRBJ1-2, is as follows: DGGITQSPKYLFRKEGQNVTLSCEQNLNHDAMYWYRQDPGQGLRLIYYSQIVNDFQKGDIAEGYSVSREKKESFPLTVTSAQKNPTAFYLCASSNWTGGTGYTFGSGTRLTVV.